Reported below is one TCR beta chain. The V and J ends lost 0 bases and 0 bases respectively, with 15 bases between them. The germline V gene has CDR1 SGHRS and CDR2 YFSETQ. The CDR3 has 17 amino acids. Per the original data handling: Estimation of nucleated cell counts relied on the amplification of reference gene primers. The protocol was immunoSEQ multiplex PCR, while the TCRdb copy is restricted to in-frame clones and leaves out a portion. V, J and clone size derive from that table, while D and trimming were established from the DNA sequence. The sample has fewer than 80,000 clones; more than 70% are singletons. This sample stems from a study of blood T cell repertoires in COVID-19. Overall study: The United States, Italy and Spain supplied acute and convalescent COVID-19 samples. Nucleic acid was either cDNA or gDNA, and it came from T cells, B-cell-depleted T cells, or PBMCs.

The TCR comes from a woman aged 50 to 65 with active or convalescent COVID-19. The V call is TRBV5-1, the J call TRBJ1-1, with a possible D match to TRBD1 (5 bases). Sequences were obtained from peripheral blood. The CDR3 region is CASSLVPVGGMNTEAFF. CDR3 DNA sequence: TGCGCCAGCAGCTTGGTACCGGTCGGGGGGATGAACACTGAAGCTTTCTTT.